Presented here are 21 T cell receptor beta chains from one specimen sequenced in a study of blood T cell repertoires in COVID-19. Some clones are missing from TCRdb's copy, which holds only in-frame ones; the method was immunoSEQ multiplex PCR. The sample records some 110,000 clones, about 85% being singletons. The sequencing input was peripheral blood. Receptors were obtained from a man aged 35 to 55 with acute or convalescent COVID-19.

This clone was seen only a few times. V and J are TRBV21-1 and TRBJ1-1; the DNA was not compared with TRBD1, the D call given in the table. TRBV21-1 counts as a pseudogene. CDR3 length: 16 residues. The CDR3 loop reads CASSNPKDKSLFLAFF. CDR3 nucleotides: TGTGCCAGCAGCAATCCAAAGGACAAGTCTTTGTTTTTGGCTTTCTTT.

The rearrangement uses TRBV7-2 and TRBJ2-5; tentatively, D is TRBD1 (6 bases). This CDR3 has 14 amino acids. Deletions cut 3 bases from V and 4 bases from J, with 12 bases between. Germline lookup yields CDR1 SGHTA and CDR2 FQGNSA. The CDR3 protein is CASSFNRDRETQYF. DNA of the CDR3: TGTGCCAGCAGCTTTAACAGGGATCGAGAGACCCAGTACTTC.

The chain has TRBV13 and TRBJ2-4; 7 bases align to TRBD1. The CDR3 has 16 residues. Germline V lookup: CDR1 PRHDT, CDR2 FYEKMQ (reference sequence). Trimming took 5 bases from V and 8 from J; bases not matched to a gene: 15. The CDR3 here is CASSATVTGLVDIQYF. The CDR3 DNA sequence: TGTGCCAGCAGCGCCACCGTGACAGGGTTGGTGGACATTCAGTACTTC.

This clone was observed a single time. The chain uses TRBV18 and TRBJ2-7, with a weak D call TRBD2 (5 bases). V was cut by 0 bases and J by 7 bases, with 16 bases left in between. Germline lookup yields CDR1 KGHSH and CDR2 LQKENI. CDR3 length equals 15 residues. The CDR3 spells CASSPPRGGSVEQYF. DNA for the CDR3: TGTGCCAGCTCACCACCTCGGGGTGGGTCGGTTGAGCAGTACTTC. Filled out from reference TRBV18 and TRBJ2-7, the complete variable domain reads NAGVMQNPRHLVRRRGQEARLRCSPMKGHSHVYWYRQLPEEGLKFMVYLQKENIIDESGMPKERFSAEFPKEGPSILRIQQVVRGDSAAYFCASSPPRGGSVEQYFGPGTRLTVT.

The chain uses TRBV6-5 and TRBJ1-5; D not resolved. The CDR3 length is 14 residues. Per the germline V gene, CDR1 is MNHEY and CDR2 is SVGAGI. V was clipped by 6 bases and J by 0 bases, with 9 bases between them. CDR3 region: CASRQRNSNQPQHF. The CDR3 DNA reads TGTGCCAGCAGACAGAGAAATAGCAATCAGCCCCAGCATTTT.

The V call is TRBV12-3 or TRBV12-4, the J call TRBJ2-7, with 8 bases aligning to TRBD1. This CDR3 is built from 13 residues. The V segment lost 5 bases and the J segment 4 bases; nucleotides outside the gene matches: 4. CDR3 loop: CASSGTGGYEQYF. The CDR3 nucleotides read TGTGCCAGCAGTGGGACAGGAGGGTACGAGCAGTACTTC.

The chain joins TRBV28 to TRBJ2-5, with a weak D call TRBD1 (5 bases). Between the trimmed V and J ends, which lost 10 bases and 0 bases, there was a span of 12 bases. Germline V CDR1 and CDR2: MDHEN, SYDVKM. The CDR3 runs 13 residues. The CDR3 DNA is TGTGCCACCCGAACGACAGACCAAGAGACCCAGTACTTC. This sequence encodes CATRTTDQETQYF.

The V call is TRBV6-5, the J call TRBJ2-7; D gene unclear. The length of the CDR3 is 11 residues. V was trimmed by 4 bases and J by 4 bases, leaving 5 bases between them. Germline CDR1 is MNHEY and CDR2 is SVGAGI. CDR3 DNA: TGTGCCAGCAGTTCCTATTACGAGCAGTACTTC. Translation gives CASSSYYEQYF.

The chain joins TRBV5-4 to TRBJ1-2, with 7 bases identical to TRBD1. Trimming cost V 1 base and J 8 bases; bases outside gene matches: 11. Germline CDR1 and CDR2: SGHNT and YYREEE (reference sequence). The CDR3 is 15 residues long. The CDR3 nucleotides are TGTGCCAGCAGCTTGTGGACAGGCTCGAGAAGGGGCTACACCTTC. It encodes CASSLWTGSRRGYTF.

The CDR3 reads CASRGLGGYEQYF. CDR3 nucleotide sequence: TGTGCCAGCAGAGGACTAGGAGGGTACGAGCAGTACTTC. The V gene is TRBV27, the J gene TRBJ2-7; 7 bases agree with TRBD2. Germline V gene lookup returns CDR1 MNHEY and CDR2 SMNVEV (reference sequence). After removal of 6 bases from V and 4 bases from J, the junction contained 6 bases not matched to a gene. The CDR3 covers 13 residues.

This chain joins TRBV7-2 and TRBJ2-3; 7 bases map to TRBD1. Trimming took 5 bases from V and 1 from J; bases not matched to a gene: 6. CDR1 SGHTA and CDR2 FQGNSA come from the germline V gene. CDR3 length equals 15 residues. The CDR3 loop reads CASSPRQGRTDTQYF. The CDR3 DNA reads TGTGCCAGCAGCCCTAGACAGGGTCGCACAGATACGCAGTATTTT.

This clone is a singleton in its sample. The rearrangement uses TRBV7-8 and TRBJ2-1; 12 nucleotides align to TRBD2. This CDR3 region has 17 residues. Germline values: CDR1 SGHVS, CDR2 FQNEAQ. Trimming took 10 bases from V and 4 from J; bases not matched to a gene: 14. CDR3 bases: TGTGCCACCATGAGACTAGCGGGAGCTCGGACTTACAATGAGCAGTTCTTC. As protein: CATMRLAGARTYNEQFF.

CDR3 sequence reads: CASSFDRAGELFF. CDR3 in DNA: TGTGCCAGCAGCTTCGACAGAGCCGGGGAGCTGTTTTTT. The chain couples TRBV7-9 to TRBJ2-2; D perhaps matches TRBD1 (5 bases). The CDR3 runs to 13 residues. The germline CDR1 and CDR2 sequences are SEHNR and FQNEAQ (reference sequence). V gave up 3 bases and J gave up 6 bases, with 8 bases separating them. The variable domain in full, completed from reference TRBV7-9 and TRBJ2-2, reads DTGVSQNPRHKITKRGQNVTFRCDPISEHNRLYWYRQTLGQGPEFLTYFQNEAQLEKSRLLSDRFSAERPKGSFSTLEIQRTEQGDSAMYLCASSFDRAGELFFGEGSRLTVL.

This chain joins TRBV4-3 and TRBJ2-7; 10 positions match TRBD1. Germline V gene lookup returns CDR1 LGHNA and CDR2 YSLEER. The CDR3 has 15 residues. Trimming took 3 bases from V and 6 from J; bases not matched to a gene: 8. The CDR3 here is CASSQSPGQGFEQYF. DNA of the CDR3: TGCGCCAGCAGCCAGTCACCGGGACAGGGGTTCGAGCAGTACTTC.

The table lists this clone with a few counts. The genes are TRBV6-2 or TRBV6-3 and TRBJ1-6; D unclear. The CDR3 covers 18 residues. V was cut by 0 bases and J by 0 bases, with 12 bases left in between. Germline CDR1 reads MNHEY; CDR2 reads SVGEGT. CDR3 loop: CASSYSSSGASYNSPLHF. The CDR3 coding sequence is TGTGCCAGCAGTTACTCAAGCTCGGGAGCCTCCTATAATTCACCCCTCCACTTT.

The rearrangement uses TRBV25-1 and TRBJ1-1; D might be TRBD1 (5 bases). Germline V CDR1 and CDR2: MGHDK, SYGVNS. The CDR3 consists of 15 residues. The V gene lost 3 bases and the J gene lost 1 base, with 12 bases spanning the gap. The CDR3 bases are TGTGCCAGCAGTGAGCTAGGGACTGCGAACACTGAAGCTTTCTTT. This gives the protein CASSELGTANTEAFF.

The rearrangement joins TRBV5-8 to TRBJ2-1; a weak D match, TRBD1 (6 bases). CDR3 length: 15 amino acids. The germline CDR1 and CDR2 sequences are SGHTS and YDEGEE. Trimming removed 0 bases from V and 4 bases from J, with 11 bases in between. Here the CDR3 reads CASSLGQAPYNEQFF. The CDR3, as DNA: TGTGCCAGCAGCTTGGGACAGGCCCCATACAATGAGCAGTTCTTC.

V and J are TRBV5-1 and TRBJ2-5, with 9 bases that match TRBD2. The V gene end was trimmed by 0 bases and the J gene end by 1 base; junction bases not matched to a gene: 4. CDR1 SGHRS and CDR2 YFSETQ come from the germline V gene. The CDR3 is 16 amino acids. CDR3 nucleotides: TGCGCCAGCAGCTTGGCCAGCGGGGGGCCCCAAGAGACCCAGTACTTC. Translation gives CASSLASGGPQETQYF.

This clone showed up just a few times. The chain recombines TRBV27 with TRBJ1-1; the D gene is possibly TRBD1 (6 bases). CDR1 is MNHEY, CDR2 SMNVEV, per germline (reference sequence). Trimming pared 7 bases from V and 0 bases from J, leaving 21 bases between. CDR3 size: 17 residues. The chain's CDR3 is CASTRITPTGLNTEAFF. The CDR3 DNA is TGTGCCAGCACCCGAATTACCCCGACAGGTTTGAACACTGAAGCTTTCTTT.

The DNA for the CDR3 is TGTGCCAGCAGCTCTGGCATAAATCCCCTTACCGGGGAGCTGTTTTTT. Translated: CASSSGINPLTGELFF. The chain uses TRBV7-6 and TRBJ2-2; no clear D gene. Looked up from germline, CDR1 is SGHVS and CDR2 is FNYEAQ. The CDR3 has 16 residues. V was pared by 4 bases and J by 5 bases, with 17 bases between.

The gene calls are TRBV7-2 and TRBJ2-5, with 10 nucleotides matching TRBD1. The CDR3 covers 15 residues. Germline V lookup: CDR1 SGHTA, CDR2 FQGNSA. The junction had 5 bases not matched to a gene; V was cut back by 1 base and J by 6 bases. CDR3 region: CASSLGTGGLKTQYF. CDR3 DNA sequence: TGTGCCAGCAGCTTAGGGACAGGGGGTTTGAAGACCCAGTACTTC.